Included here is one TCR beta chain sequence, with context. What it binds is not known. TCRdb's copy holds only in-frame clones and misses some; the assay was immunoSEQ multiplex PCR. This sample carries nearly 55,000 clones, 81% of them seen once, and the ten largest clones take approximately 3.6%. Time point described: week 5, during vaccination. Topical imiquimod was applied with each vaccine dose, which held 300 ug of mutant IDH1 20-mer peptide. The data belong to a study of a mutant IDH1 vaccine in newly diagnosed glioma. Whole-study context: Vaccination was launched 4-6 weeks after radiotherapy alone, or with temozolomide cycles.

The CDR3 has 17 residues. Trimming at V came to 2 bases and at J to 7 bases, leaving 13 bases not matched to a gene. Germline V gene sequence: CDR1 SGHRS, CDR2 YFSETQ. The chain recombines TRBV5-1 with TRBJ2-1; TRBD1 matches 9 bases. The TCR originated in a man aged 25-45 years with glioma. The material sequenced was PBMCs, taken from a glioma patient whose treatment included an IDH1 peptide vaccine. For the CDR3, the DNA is TGCGCCAGCAGCTTTACTTCCGGGACAGGGAGGGCAAATGAGCAGTTCTTC. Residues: CASSFTSGTGRANEQFF.